The 26 T cell receptor beta chains reported below all come from one sample, sequenced in a study of blood T cell repertoires in COVID-19. Data came from immunoSEQ multiplex PCR; TCRdb stores just in-frame clones and leaves some out. The data show about 91,000 clones, about 80% seen once. Sequencing input: peripheral blood. The source of these receptors is a man aged 70-80 years with acute or convalescent COVID-19.

This clone appeared a few times. The V and J genes are TRBV11-2 and TRBJ1-5; D is unresolved. Germline CDR1 reads SGHAT; CDR2 reads FQNNGV. The V end lost 2 bases, the J end lost 2 bases, and 10 bases lay between the germline ends. The CDR3 extends over 15 amino acids. The CDR3 DNA follows: TGTGCCAGCAGCTTAAATGCGGCCCGCAATCAGCCCCAGCATTTT. Translating it yields CASSLNAARNQPQHF.

This chain uses TRBV5-4 with TRBJ2-5, with 11 bases identical to TRBD2. Germline-derived CDR1 and CDR2 are SGHNT and YYREEE (reference sequence). Trimming took 4 bases from V and 5 from J; bases not matched to a gene: 7. This CDR3 spans 15 amino acids. CDR3 coding DNA: TGTGCCAGCAGCGTGACTAGCGGGGACGGGGAGACCCAGTACTTC. As protein: CASSVTSGDGETQYF. Filled out from reference TRBV5-4 and TRBJ2-5, the complete variable domain reads ETGVTQSPTHLIKTRGQQVTLRCSSQSGHNTVSWYQQALGQGPQFIFQYYREEENGRGNFPPRFSGLQFPNYSSELNVNALELDDSALYLCASSVTSGDGETQYFGPGTRLLVL.

V is TRBV21-1 and J is TRBJ1-5. TRBV21-1 is a pseudogene. The CDR3 totals 15 residues. The CDR3 loop reads CASQEGSESNQPQHF. DNA for the CDR3: TGTGCCAGCCAAGAGGGAAGTGAGAGCAATCAGCCCCAGCATTTT.

This clone appeared a single time. The chain recombines TRBV18 with TRBJ1-2; 8 nucleotides align to TRBD1. Germline CDR1 KGHSH, CDR2 LQKENI. Germline trimming cut 3 bases from V and 1 base from J; bases unmatched to any gene: 7. This CDR3 spans 16 amino acids. The CDR3 here is CASSPDRALLNYGYTF. The CDR3, as DNA: TGTGCCAGCTCACCGGACAGGGCCCTGCTTAACTATGGCTACACCTTC.

The chain is built from TRBV30 and TRBJ1-4, with D maybe TRBD1 (6 bases). Germline loops: CDR1 GTSNPN, CDR2 SVGIG (reference sequence). Trimming pared 1 base from V and 6 bases from J, leaving 15 bases between. This CDR3 region has 15 residues. For the CDR3, the DNA is TGTGCCTGGAGTGCTAAGGACGAGGGGGATGAAAAACTGTTTTTT. Its translation: CAWSAKDEGDEKLFF.

This sequence joins TRBV24-1 and TRBJ2-5; D possibly corresponds to TRBD2 (5 bases). The germline CDR1 and CDR2 sequences are KGHDR and SFDVKD. Trimming left V 2 bases short and J 5 bases short, with 8 bases between. The CDR3 runs to 13 residues. The CDR3, as DNA: TGTGCCACCAGTGATTCGGGGTCGGAGACCCAGTACTTC. Translating it yields CATSDSGSETQYF.

This clone was counted a single time. The chain uses TRBV18 and TRBJ2-3, with 8 bases lining up with TRBD2. V was pared by 6 bases and J by 6 bases, with 8 bases of the junction left unmatched. Germline CDR1 and CDR2: KGHSH and LQKENI. The CDR3 has 14 residues. Written as DNA, the CDR3 is TGTGCCAGCTCTATAAGAGCGGGAGCCGATACGCAGTATTTT. Amino acids: CASSIRAGADTQYF.

The chain employs TRBV28 and TRBJ2-1, with 15 bases fitting TRBD2. Germline V gene data show CDR1 as MDHEN and CDR2 as SYDVKM. The CDR3 spans 18 residues. V was clipped by 5 bases and J by 8 bases; unmatched bases: 13. DNA for the CDR3: TGTGCCAGCAGTCGACTCCTCGGACTAGCGGGAGGGCCGGATGAGCAGTTCTTC. Its protein is CASSRLLGLAGGPDEQFF. Full variable domain (missing parts from reference TRBV28 and TRBJ2-1): DVKVTQSSRYLVKRTGEKVFLECVQDMDHENMFWYRQDPGLGLRLIYFSYDVKMKEKGDIPEGYSVSREKKERFSLILESASTNQTSMYLCASSRLLGLAGGPDEQFFGPGTRLTVL.

The chain uses TRBV30 and TRBJ1-5; 8 bases align to TRBD1. Germline V gives CDR1 GTSNPN, CDR2 SVGIG (reference sequence). This CDR3 spans 14 amino acids. After removal of 1 base from V and 6 bases from J, the junction contained 5 bases not matched to a gene. CDR3: CAWSGQGLSQPQHF. DNA of the CDR3: TGTGCCTGGAGTGGACAGGGGCTCAGTCAGCCCCAGCATTTT.

V is TRBV7-9 and J is TRBJ2-7; the match to TRBD2 covers 8 bases. V lost 7 bases, J lost 0 bases, and 8 bases stayed unmatched. Germline V gene sequence: CDR1 SEHNR, CDR2 FQNEAQ (reference sequence). The CDR3 contains 15 residues. CDR3 in DNA: TGTGCCAGCACGACACGCGGGAGGTACTCCTACGAGCAGTACTTC. This encodes CASTTRGRYSYEQYF. The full variable domain, its missing parts supplied by reference TRBV7-9 and TRBJ2-7, is DTGVSQNPRHKITKRGQNVTFRCDPISEHNRLYWYRQTLGQGPEFLTYFQNEAQLEKSRLLSDRFSAERPKGSFSTLEIQRTEQGDSAMYLCASTTRGRYSYEQYFGPGTRLTVT.

The chain uses TRBV9 and TRBJ2-1; 9 bases map to TRBD2. Looked up from germline, CDR1 is SGDLS and CDR2 is YYNGEE. V trimming: 3 bases; J trimming: 3 bases; junction bases outside the gene matches: 13. The CDR3 runs 18 residues. In DNA, the CDR3 is TGTGCCAGCAGCGAGGGGGGTCGGCGGGAGGGATTCTACAATGAGCAGTTCTTC. It codes for CASSEGGRREGFYNEQFF.

This clone was counted a few times. The genes are TRBV28 and TRBJ2-1; D is unresolved. V was clipped by 3 bases and J by 0 bases, with 9 bases between them. Germline V gene sequence: CDR1 MDHEN, CDR2 SYDVKM. CDR3 length: 15 amino acids. CDR3 sequence: CASSFPTSSYNEQFF. The CDR3 nucleotides read TGTGCCAGCAGTTTCCCAACGAGCTCCTACAATGAGCAGTTCTTC.

This chain uses TRBV5-1 with TRBJ2-7; 10 bases are a match to TRBD1. With V trimmed by 4 bases and J by 5 bases, 6 bases remained unmatched. Per the germline V gene, CDR1 is SGHRS and CDR2 is YFSETQ. This CDR3 is 14 amino acids long. CDR3 DNA sequence: TGCGCCAGCAGCAGGACAGGGGGGTTGGACGAGCAGTACTTC. This sequence encodes CASSRTGGLDEQYF.

This chain uses TRBV2 with TRBJ2-6; TRBD1 matches 7 bases. CDR3 size: 15 residues. V was pared by 6 bases and J by 2 bases, with 4 bases of the junction left unmatched. In germline, CDR1 is SNHLY, CDR2 FYNNEI. CDR3 DNA sequence: TGTGCCAGCAGCAGAGGGGGCGCTGGGGCCAACGTCCTGACTTTC. Protein sequence: CASSRGGAGANVLTF.

The chain couples TRBV7-9 to TRBJ2-1; D gene uncertain. From germline, CDR1 is SEHNR and CDR2 FQNEAQ (reference sequence). The CDR3 loop spans 17 amino acids. The V and J ends lost 1 base and 2 bases respectively, with 15 bases between them. As DNA, the CDR3 is TGTGCCAGCAGCTTAGACGCCGGCCGAGGAACCTACAATGAGCAGTTCTTC. It encodes CASSLDAGRGTYNEQFF. The full variable domain, with the rest looked up from reference TRBV7-9 and TRBJ2-1, is DTGVSQNPRHKITKRGQNVTFRCDPISEHNRLYWYRQTLGQGPEFLTYFQNEAQLEKSRLLSDRFSAERPKGSFSTLEIQRTEQGDSAMYLCASSLDAGRGTYNEQFFGPGTRLTVL.

The chain joins TRBV27 to TRBJ1-6; possible D gene TRBD1, 5 bases. The CDR3 covers 14 residues. CDR1 and CDR2 (germline): MNHEY, SMNVEV (reference sequence). Trimming removed 4 bases from V and 4 bases from J, with 8 bases in between. CDR3 loop: CASSSRGYNSPLHF. CDR3 nucleotide sequence: TGTGCCAGCAGTTCCCGGGGGTATAATTCACCCCTCCACTTT.

The chain couples TRBV5-1 to TRBJ2-7; 7 nucleotides agree with TRBD1. The CDR3 contains 14 residues. Germline assignment: CDR1 SGHRS and CDR2 YFSETQ. Trimming at V came to 2 bases and at J to 0 bases, leaving 2 bases not matched to a gene. DNA for the CDR3: TGCGCCAGCAGCTTAGGGGACAGCTCCTACGAGCAGTACTTC. It codes for CASSLGDSSYEQYF.

The chain is built from TRBV28 and TRBJ2-7, with D possibly matching TRBD2 (5 bases). This CDR3 has 14 residues. V was shortened by 2 bases and J by 6 bases, with 14 bases between the two germline ends. From germline, CDR1 is MDHEN and CDR2 SYDVKM. The DNA of the CDR3 is TGTGCCAGCAGTTTAGGCTTAGGGAGTGGCGAGCAGTACTTC. This encodes CASSLGLGSGEQYF.

The chain has TRBV2 and TRBJ1-4; no clear D. This CDR3 contains 12 residues. Trimming pared 6 bases from V and 7 bases from J, leaving 9 bases between. CDR1 SNHLY and CDR2 FYNNEI come from the germline V gene. CDR3 protein: CASRRESEKLFF. The CDR3 DNA is TGTGCCAGCAGACGAGAATCTGAAAAACTGTTTTTT.

V gene TRBV5-1 combines with J gene TRBJ2-7, with D possibly being TRBD1 (5 bases). CDR1 and CDR2 (germline): SGHRS, YFSETQ. The CDR3 loop spans 14 amino acids. Trimming stripped 0 bases from V and 0 bases from J, with 7 bases between. Written as DNA, the CDR3 is TGCGCCAGCAGCTTGGGGGGCGGCTCCTACGAGCAGTACTTC. Amino acid sequence: CASSLGGGSYEQYF.

This clone showed up just a few times. Other DNA sequences of this sample code for an identical CDR3. The chain carries TRBV28 and TRBJ1-1; D perhaps matches TRBD1 (6 bases). This CDR3 region has 13 residues. Per germline, CDR1 MDHEN and CDR2 SYDVKM. The ends were cut back, 3 bases at V and 4 bases at J, with 9 bases in the middle. Here the CDR3 DNA reads TGTGCCAGCAGTTTGCAGGGGAGCACTGAAGCTTTCTTT. It specifies CASSLQGSTEAFF.

J is TRBJ1-4 and V is TRBV19; 7 bases line up with TRBD1. This CDR3 region has 15 residues. In germline, CDR1 is LNHDA, CDR2 SQIVND (reference sequence). With V trimmed by 5 bases and J by 4 bases, 7 bases remained unmatched. CDR3 amino acids: CASSPLTGINEKLFF. CDR3 in DNA: TGTGCCAGTAGTCCATTGACAGGGATTAATGAAAAACTGTTTTTT.

V gene TRBV18 combines with J gene TRBJ1-2; TRBD1 is a possible D gene (6 bases). CDR1 is KGHSH and CDR2 is LQKENI in the germline V gene. V was trimmed by 4 bases and J by 4 bases, leaving 13 bases between them. The CDR3 spans 14 residues. This CDR3 reads CASSLGQSGYGYTF. Written as DNA, the CDR3 is TGTGCCAGCTCACTCGGACAGTCTGGCTATGGCTACACCTTC.

J is TRBJ2-1 and V is TRBV7-2; 8 positions agree with TRBD2. The ends lost 5 bases at V and 4 bases at J; junction bases unmatched: 10. This CDR3 spans 16 amino acids. Germline V gene lookup returns CDR1 SGHTA and CDR2 FQGNSA. CDR3 region: CASSLMDLAGYNEQFF. CDR3 bases: TGTGCCAGCAGCCTCATGGACCTAGCGGGTTACAATGAGCAGTTCTTC.

The gene calls are TRBV5-6 and TRBJ2-1; 10 nucleotides agree with TRBD2. Losses at the gene ends were 0 bases for V and 8 bases for J; bases not matched to a gene: 8. CDR1 and CDR2 from the germline V gene are SGHDT and YYEEEE. The length of the CDR3 is 16 residues. In DNA form, the CDR3 reads TGTGCCAGCAGCTTGGTCGGCCTAGCGGGAGTCGATGAGCAGTTCTTC. It yields the protein CASSLVGLAGVDEQFF.

This clone was counted between two and nine times. The chain has TRBV7-8 and TRBJ2-7; 8 bases map to TRBD1. Germline V gene lookup returns CDR1 SGHVS and CDR2 FQNEAQ. V lost 2 bases and J lost 7; bases outside the gene matches: 10. This CDR3 has 15 residues. CDR3 protein: CASSLSTGGLREQYF. The CDR3, as DNA: TGTGCCAGCAGCTTAAGTACAGGGGGATTGAGAGAGCAGTACTTC.